This T cell receptor (beta chain) was identified in a study of molecular identifiers for immune sequencing clone quantification. Of note for this clonotype: At one of its ends the junction is not consistent with the germline gene, which may arise from a read error.

TCRdb called the PCR reads again in MiXCR, with one record for every CDR3 protein. The table lists around 300,000 distinct CDR3 sequences, 24% of them singletons, with 0.7% to 0.95% in the top ten. Sorting captured naive CD8 T cells as CD8+CD4-CCR7+CD45RA+. Looked up from germline, CDR1 is MNHNY and CDR2 is SVGAGI (reference sequence). The CDR3 length is 14 residues. Input material: naive CD8+ T cells from blood, with Jurkat cell RNA spiked in. As for subset: FACS-sorted CD8+CD4-CCR7+CD45RA+ naive T cells. This sequence joins TRBV6-6 and TRBJ1-4, with a weak D call TRBD1 (6 bases). This TCR was sampled from a human donor in good health. Some libraries in this study had Jurkat cell RNA spiked in. The CDR3 sequence: CAGRTDRSNEKLFF. DNA for the CDR3: TGTGCCGGCAGAACAGACAGGAGTAATGAAAAACTGTTTTTT.